The 14 T cell receptor beta chains in this list originate from one sample, sequenced in a study of T cells in Graves' hyperthyroidism and ophthalmopathy. Amplified TCR beta CDR3 regions came from RNA transcripts. The HTBI primer set served for first-round RT-PCR of the TCR CDR3. TCRdb reprocessed the multiplex PCR reads via MiXCR and lists one record per CDR3 protein. The sample gives 300,000 to 450,000 distinct CDR3 sequences, under 20% of which show up once; 35% to 50% is in the top ten. Sequenced: blood. These receptors were obtained from a man aged 18 to 29 with Graves' ophthalmopathy.

The rearrangement links TRBV10-3 to TRBJ2-1; TRBD2 is a possible D gene (6 bases). The CDR3 length is 15 residues. Trimming took off 2 bases at V and 1 base at J, with 9 bases between the two ends. Germline CDR1 ENHRY, CDR2 SYGVKD. DNA for the CDR3: TGTGCCATCAGTGAGGGGACTCCTTCCTACAATGAGCAGTTCTTC. Protein sequence: CAISEGTPSYNEQFF.

The chain carries TRBV5-1 and TRBJ1-1; D is uncertain. CDR1 and CDR2 from the germline V gene are SGHRS and YFSETQ. Deletions cut 0 bases from V and 4 bases from J, with 7 bases between. The CDR3 spans 13 residues. Written as DNA, the CDR3 is TGCGCCAGCAGCTTGGAGGTCTTCACTGAAGCTTTCTTT. Residues: CASSLEVFTEAFF.

This clonotype was found many times. The junction and the germline gene differ at one end; a read error may be behind it. The chain links TRBV5-1 to TRBJ2-3, with 12 bases matching TRBD2. From germline, CDR1 is SGHRS and CDR2 YFSETQ. The CDR3 extends over 16 amino acids. This CDR3 is CASSLRTSGVTDTQYF. DNA of the CDR3: TGTGCCAGCAGCTTACGGACTAGCGGGGTCACAGATACGCAGTATTTT.

This chain links TRBV25-1 with TRBJ1-2, with 7 bases aligning to TRBD1. This CDR3 is 15 amino acids long. V lost 2 bases, J lost 1 base, and 4 bases stayed unmatched. Germline loops: CDR1 MGHDK, CDR2 SYGVNS. This chain's CDR3 is CASSEPRQGNYGYTF. CDR3 coding DNA: TGTGCCAGCAGTGAACCCCGACAGGGTAACTATGGCTACACCTTC.

This chain links TRBV19 with TRBJ2-7, with 8 bases fitting TRBD2. From germline, CDR1 is LNHDA and CDR2 SQIVND (reference sequence). The CDR3 sequence is 17 residues long. Trimming at V came to 7 bases and at J to 1 base, leaving 15 bases not matched to a gene. Here the CDR3 DNA reads TGTGCCAGTACATTACCCTCGGCGGGGGGCACGTCCTACGAGCAGTACTTC. Translation gives CASTLPSAGGTSYEQYF.

This clonotype has at least ten counts. CDR3 coding DNA: TGTGCCAGCAGCTTTGGGGCCCGGGATGAAGCTTTCTTT. This sequence encodes CASSFGARDEAFF. The chain joins TRBV11-1 to TRBJ1-1; weak D call: TRBD1 (5 bases). The germline gives CDR1 SGHAT, CDR2 FQDESV (reference sequence). The CDR3 contains 13 residues. V was shortened by 3 bases and J by 7 bases, with 12 bases between the two germline ends.

This clonotype was seen at least ten times. The chain has TRBV11-1 and TRBJ2-7; D remains ambiguous. Germline CDR1 is SGHAT and CDR2 is FQDESV (reference sequence). The CDR3 spans 13 residues. V shed 5 bases and J shed 0 bases, with 8 bases lying between them. The chain's CDR3 is CASSPQDSYEQYF. For the CDR3, the DNA is TGTGCCAGCAGCCCTCAGGACTCCTACGAGCAGTACTTC.

The genes are TRBV4-1 and TRBJ1-1; 9 nucleotides line up with TRBD1. Germline V gives CDR1 MGHRA, CDR2 YSYEKL. Trimming removed 2 bases from V and 6 bases from J; junction bases left unmatched: 1. The CDR3 covers 13 residues. In nucleotides, the CDR3 is TGCGCCAGCAGCCAAAGACAGGGGGCTGAAGCTTTCTTT. It encodes CASSQRQGAEAFF.

This chain joins TRBV18 and TRBJ2-5; weak D call: TRBD2 (7 bases). The ends were cut back, 4 bases at V and 5 bases at J, with 20 bases in the middle. Germline V gene lookup returns CDR1 KGHSH and CDR2 LQKENI. This CDR3 has 16 amino acids. This CDR3 reads CASSQVIRGAGETQYF. The CDR3 bases are TGTGCCAGCTCACAAGTGATCCGGGGGGCAGGGGAGACCCAGTACTTC.

This clonotype occurred many times. The genes are TRBV2 and TRBJ2-3; no reliable D call. The CDR3 is 16 amino acids. The germline V and J ends were trimmed by 4 bases and 0 bases, with 14 bases remaining between them. Germline CDR1 reads SNHLY; CDR2 reads FYNNEI. The CDR3 spells CASSVGHGPSTDTQYF. The CDR3, as DNA: TGTGCCAGCAGTGTAGGGCACGGACCTAGCACAGATACGCAGTATTTT. The full variable domain, in which reference TRBV2 and TRBJ2-3 provide the parts outside the CDR3, is EPEVTQTPSHQVTQMGQEVILRCVPISNHLYFYWYRQILGQKVEFLVSFYNNEISEKSEIFDDQFSVERPDGSNFTLKIRSTKLEDSAMYFCASSVGHGPSTDTQYFGPGTRLTVL.

Many counts were recorded for this clonotype. J is TRBJ1-1 and V is TRBV20-1, with a possible D match to TRBD1 (6 bases). V was cut by 0 bases and J by 2 bases, with 13 bases left in between. Germline CDR1 DFQATT, CDR2 SNEGSKA (reference sequence). The CDR3 spans 15 residues. The CDR3, as DNA: TGCAGTGCTAGAGACCCGGACAGCGGAAACACTGAAGCTTTCTTT. Translation: CSARDPDSGNTEAFF.

This clonotype was seen many times. The V gene is TRBV2, the J gene TRBJ2-3, with 7 bases fitting TRBD1. The CDR3 has 15 amino acids. With V trimmed by 4 bases and J by 4 bases, 8 bases remained unmatched. CDR1 SNHLY and CDR2 FYNNEI come from the germline V gene. The CDR3 sequence: CASSVKTGIADTQYF. CDR3 coding DNA: TGTGCCAGCAGTGTAAAGACAGGGATTGCAGATACGCAGTATTTT. The full variable domain, completed using reference TRBV2 and TRBJ2-3, is EPEVTQTPSHQVTQMGQEVILRCVPISNHLYFYWYRQILGQKVEFLVSFYNNEISEKSEIFDDQFSVERPDGSNFTLKIRSTKLEDSAMYFCASSVKTGIADTQYFGPGTRLTVL.

This clonotype showed up many times. The chain combines TRBV6-1 with TRBJ1-2; TRBD1 matches at 9 bases. Germline CDR1 and CDR2: MNHNS and SASEGT. The CDR3 runs 16 residues. J gave up 7 bases and V 7 bases, and 16 bases lay outside the gene matches. This chain's CDR3 is CASKPTTGQGKSGYTF. For the CDR3, the DNA is TGTGCCAGCAAGCCTACCACGGGACAGGGAAAAAGTGGCTACACCTTC.

The chain combines TRBV2 with TRBJ2-2; D possibly corresponds to TRBD1 (6 bases). The CDR3 loop spans 14 amino acids. V was pared by 6 bases and J by 7 bases, with 15 bases between. CDR1 is SNHLY and CDR2 is FYNNEI in the germline V gene. CDR3 protein: CASRQQGWGGELFF. As DNA, the CDR3 is TGTGCCAGCAGACAACAGGGTTGGGGCGGGGAGCTGTTTTTT.